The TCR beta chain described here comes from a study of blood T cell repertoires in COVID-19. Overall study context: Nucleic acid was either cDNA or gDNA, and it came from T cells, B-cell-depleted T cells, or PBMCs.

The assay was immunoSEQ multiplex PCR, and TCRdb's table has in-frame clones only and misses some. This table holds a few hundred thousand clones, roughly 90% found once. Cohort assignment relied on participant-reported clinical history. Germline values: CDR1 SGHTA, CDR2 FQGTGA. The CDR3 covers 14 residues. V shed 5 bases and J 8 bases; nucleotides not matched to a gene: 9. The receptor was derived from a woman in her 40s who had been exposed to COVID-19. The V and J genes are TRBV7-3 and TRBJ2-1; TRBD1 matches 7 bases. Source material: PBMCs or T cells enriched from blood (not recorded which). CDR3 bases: TGTGCCAGCAGCCTCCAGAGGGGGCGGGATGAGCAGTTCTTC. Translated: CASSLQRGRDEQFF. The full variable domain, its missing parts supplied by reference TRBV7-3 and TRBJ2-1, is GAGVSQTPSNKVTEKGKYVELRCDPISGHTALYWYRQSLGQGPEFLIYFQGTGAADDSGLPNDRFFAVRPEGSVSTLKIQRTERGDSAVYLCASSLQRGRDEQFFGPGTRLTVL.